The clone carrying this T cell receptor beta chain was recorded at least ten times. Antigen specificity is unknown. This entry is derived from a study of spatial heterogeneity in lung cancer. In TCRdb, the 5' RACE reads were re-called with MiXCR into one record per CDR3 protein. The table lists 40,000 or so distinct CDR3 sequences, around 7.5% of them singletons. The time point was: sample taken at primary tumor resection. Tumor, nontumor lung or frozen PBMC supplied whole RNA, sequenced without sorting. General observations from the study: Ubiquitous expanded tumor TCRs showed up in blood more at resection than follow-up.

The CDR3 covers 11 residues. V shed 2 bases and J shed 10 bases, with 5 bases lying between them. This TCR was sampled from a male donor with early-stage non-small cell lung cancer. The J gene is TRBJ2-2, the V gene TRBV12-3 or TRBV12-4; unclear D gene. The sequencing here drew on PBMCs, taken at surgery. The CDR3 loop reads CASSLRTELFF. The CDR3 bases are TGTGCCAGCAGTTTAAGGACGGAGCTGTTTTTT.